This T cell receptor beta chain originates from a study of CD8 T cells in Susac syndrome. Findings and caveats of the study: It was acknowledged in the study that the number of individuals who were included in its TCR sequencing and HLA analysis was relatively small.

TEMRA cells were FACS-enriched, unlike CD8+ and CD4+ T cells, which were negatively isolated. RNA in amounts of about 0.45 to 1 ug was reverse transcribed with random hexamers. The immunoSEQ assay covered 54 Vbeta and 13 Jbeta segments for CDR3. One entry per CDR3 protein results from TCRdb running MiXCR on the immunoSEQ multiplex PCR reads. The data hold approximately 130,000 distinct CDR3 sequences, with around 90% observed a single time. On this clonotype: Its antigen is not identified.

Source material: CD8+ T cells from PBMCs. The receptor was derived from a human donor with multiple sclerosis.

The CDR3 region has the DNA TGTGCCAGCAGTCAGATTACGGCGGGACGGGCAGATACGCAGTATTTT. Its protein is CASSQITAGRADTQYF. The chain has TRBV6-1 and TRBJ2-3; possible D gene TRBD2, 6 bases. V was clipped by 5 bases and J by 4 bases, with 19 bases between them. Germline V gives CDR1 MNHNS, CDR2 SASEGT. This CDR3 is built from 16 residues.